This T cell receptor (beta chain) was profiled in a study of blood T cell repertoires in COVID-19 (TCRdb year 2020). For the wider study: Samples covering the acute and convalescent phases of COVID-19 were provided by collaborators in the United States, Italy and Spain. Where HLA class I and class II types were available, the types were taken from metadata supplied by the sample provider, not from assay-based typing. Nearly every sample came with metadata listing a de-identified subject ID, COVID-19 status, age in years and sex. The repertoires were released in a freely available public database meant as a resource for research on the immune response to SARS-CoV-2. Samples came from the ongoing ImmuneRACE study (first 160 participants) plus 1,254 subjects from 6 global collaborators. Deeply sampled blood TCRbeta repertoires from subjects exposed to, actively infected with, or recovered from COVID-19 were included in the dataset. The prospective study material was composed of cDNA or gDNA derived from T cells, B-cell-depleted T cells, or PBMCs. What the work shows at the level of the full study, not this receptor alone: How much clinical and demographic metadata was included differed by source and by participant, and the metadata was provided uncurated.

Enrolling through a virtual design, the prospective study's participants ranged in age from roughly 18 to 95 years and lived across roughly 24 United States geographic areas. In the prospective study, cohorts were assigned on the basis of participant-reported clinical history obtained from a screening survey and a study questionnaire. Each participant in the prospective study had whole blood, serum and a nasopharyngeal or oropharyngeal swab collected by mobile phlebotomists. Over a roughly 2-month period, participants in the prospective study had the option of providing additional blood draws and questionnaires. Blood samples from the prospective study were shipped frozen or at room temperature prior to DNA extraction. This clone showed up just once. It has no known antigen specificity. The record has no base qualities; no much larger clone is one base away. The junction carries 18 bases between V and J, which are trimmed by 6 bases and 3 bases respectively. CDR1 is given as MNHEY and CDR2 as SVGEGT, both from the germline V gene. CDR3 length: 16 amino acids, cysteine to phenylalanine. Only the CDR3 portion is preserved as DNA: 48 bases, with reading frame beginning at the first base.

TCRbeta CDR3 regions were amplified from genomic DNA by means of the immunoSEQ Assay, a bias-controlled multiplex PCR. In the authors' own workflow: The number of nucleated cells in each sample was estimated by amplification of reference gene primers within the assay. Sequence reads were collapsed and filtered to measure the absolute abundance of every unique TCRbeta CDR3 rearrangement. For each sample, productive Simpson clonality was calculated as the square root of Simpson's diversity index over productive rearrangements. As stored in TCRdb, this immuneACCESS dataset retains in-frame rearrangements with V and J assigned. A fraction of the clones does not appear; measured against another copy, unresolved V genes explain less than half of the discrepancy, and the remainder lacks a known reason. The V and J calls and clone size are taken from that table; D and trimming were inferred from the DNA. The table for this sample lists 300,000 to 350,000 clones; just over 85% of them were counted only once. Around 4.2% of the sample goes to the ten largest clones.

This chain joins TRBV6-2 or TRBV6-3 to TRBJ1-5; tentative D gene TRBD1, with 5 bases matching. The material sequenced was PBMCs or T cells enriched from blood (not recorded which). The receptor's source is a woman between 35 and 50 years old with acute COVID-19. The DNA is TGTGCCAGCAGCCGCCCCATACAGGAGAACAATCAGCCCCAGCATTTT. It is translated as CASSRPIQENNQPQHF.